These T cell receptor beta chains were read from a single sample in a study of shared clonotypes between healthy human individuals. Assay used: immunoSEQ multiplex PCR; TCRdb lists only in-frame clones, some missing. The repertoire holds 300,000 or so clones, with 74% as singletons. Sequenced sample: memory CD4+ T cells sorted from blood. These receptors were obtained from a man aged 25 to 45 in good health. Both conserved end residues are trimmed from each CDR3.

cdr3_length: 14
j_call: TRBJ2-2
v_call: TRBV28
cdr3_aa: ASSRPGLEYLGELF

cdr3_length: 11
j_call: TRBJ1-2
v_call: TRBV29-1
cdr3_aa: SVPHRGEYGYT

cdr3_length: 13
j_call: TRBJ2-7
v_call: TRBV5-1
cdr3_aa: ASSSTGGAFYEQY

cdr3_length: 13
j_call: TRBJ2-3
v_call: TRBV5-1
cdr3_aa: ASSLTGGPTDTQY

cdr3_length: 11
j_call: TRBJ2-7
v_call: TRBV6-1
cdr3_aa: ASSGGTTYEQY

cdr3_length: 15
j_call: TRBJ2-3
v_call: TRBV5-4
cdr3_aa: ASSLGPPGVGGDTQY

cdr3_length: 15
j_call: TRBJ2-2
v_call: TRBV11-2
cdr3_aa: ASSPMRTSGSAGELF

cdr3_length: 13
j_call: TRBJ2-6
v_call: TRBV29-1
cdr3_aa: SVATRGAGANVLT

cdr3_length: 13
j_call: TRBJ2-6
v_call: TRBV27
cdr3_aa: ATGQGATGANVLT

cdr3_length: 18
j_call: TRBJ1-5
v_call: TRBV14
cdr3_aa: ASSQDTKVQWEVSDQPQH

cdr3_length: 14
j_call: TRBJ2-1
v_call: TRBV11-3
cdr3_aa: ASSLSATSGIFEQF

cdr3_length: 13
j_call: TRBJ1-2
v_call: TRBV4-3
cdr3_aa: ASSQQGAIGYGYT

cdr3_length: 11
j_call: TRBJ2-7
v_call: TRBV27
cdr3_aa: ASTTSGHSKQY

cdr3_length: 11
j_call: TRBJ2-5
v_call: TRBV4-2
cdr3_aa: ASSLRGGETQY

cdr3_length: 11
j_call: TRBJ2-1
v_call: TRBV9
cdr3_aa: ASSVSLYNEQF

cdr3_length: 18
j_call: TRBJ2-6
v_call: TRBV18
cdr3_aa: ASSPRETGVVGPGANVLT

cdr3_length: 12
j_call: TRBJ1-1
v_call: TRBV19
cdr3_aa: ASSIGGDPAEAF

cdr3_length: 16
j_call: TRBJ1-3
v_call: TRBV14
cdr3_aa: ASSVVTPLGRSGNTIY

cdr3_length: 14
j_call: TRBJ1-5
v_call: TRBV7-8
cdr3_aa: ASSLGGARNDQPQH

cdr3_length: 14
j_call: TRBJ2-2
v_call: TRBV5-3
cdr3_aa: ALKPGGREWAGELF

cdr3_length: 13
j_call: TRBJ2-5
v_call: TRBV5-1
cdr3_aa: ASRKKGGSGETQY

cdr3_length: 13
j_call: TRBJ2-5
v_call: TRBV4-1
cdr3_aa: ASSQPLQGQETQY

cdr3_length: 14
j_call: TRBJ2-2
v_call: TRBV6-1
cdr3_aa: ASSERGAFNTGELF

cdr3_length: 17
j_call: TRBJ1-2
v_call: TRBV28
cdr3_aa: ASSGYTPGQGTLNYGYT

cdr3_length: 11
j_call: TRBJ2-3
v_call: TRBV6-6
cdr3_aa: ASSYQGTDTQY

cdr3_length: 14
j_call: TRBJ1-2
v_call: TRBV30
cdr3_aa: AWSVDGASRFYGYT

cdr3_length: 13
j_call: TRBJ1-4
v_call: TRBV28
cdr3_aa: ASRGQDATNEKLF

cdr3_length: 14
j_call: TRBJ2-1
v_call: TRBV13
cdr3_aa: ASSVGVADGYNEQF

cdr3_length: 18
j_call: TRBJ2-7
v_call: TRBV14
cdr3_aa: ASSQAKTFRTLGDVYEQY

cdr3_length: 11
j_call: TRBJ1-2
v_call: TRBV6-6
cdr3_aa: ASSYSEGLGYT

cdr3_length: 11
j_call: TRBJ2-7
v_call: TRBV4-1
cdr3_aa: ASSPSDGYEQY

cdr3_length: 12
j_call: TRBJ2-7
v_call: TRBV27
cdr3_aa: ASSSRRGRDEQY

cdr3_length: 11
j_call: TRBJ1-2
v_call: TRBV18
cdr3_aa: ASSPTSGYGYT

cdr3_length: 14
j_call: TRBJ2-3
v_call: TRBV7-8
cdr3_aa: ASSLRAGSGADTQY

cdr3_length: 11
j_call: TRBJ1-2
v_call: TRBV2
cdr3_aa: ASKPGQVYGYT

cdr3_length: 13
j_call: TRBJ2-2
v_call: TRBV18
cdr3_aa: ASSLWTGRTGELF

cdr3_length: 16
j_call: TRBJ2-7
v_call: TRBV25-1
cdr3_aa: ASSTGQQRECGFYEQY

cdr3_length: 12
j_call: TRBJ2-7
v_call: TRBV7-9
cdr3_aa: ASSTQGAGLGKY

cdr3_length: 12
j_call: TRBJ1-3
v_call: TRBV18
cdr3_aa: ASSPDSSGNTIY